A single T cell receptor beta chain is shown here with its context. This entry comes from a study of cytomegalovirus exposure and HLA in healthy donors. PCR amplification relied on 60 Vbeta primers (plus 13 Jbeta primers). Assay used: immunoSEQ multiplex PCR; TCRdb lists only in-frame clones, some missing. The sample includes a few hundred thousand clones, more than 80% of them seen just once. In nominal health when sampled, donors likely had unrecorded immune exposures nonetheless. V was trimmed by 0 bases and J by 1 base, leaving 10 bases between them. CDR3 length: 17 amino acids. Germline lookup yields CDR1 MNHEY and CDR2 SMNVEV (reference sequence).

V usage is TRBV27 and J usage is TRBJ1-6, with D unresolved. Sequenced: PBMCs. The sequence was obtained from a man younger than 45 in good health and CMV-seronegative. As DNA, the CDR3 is TGTGCCAGCAGTTTATCGGCAGAGGGTTCCTATAATTCACCCCTCCACTTT. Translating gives CASSLSAEGSYNSPLHF.